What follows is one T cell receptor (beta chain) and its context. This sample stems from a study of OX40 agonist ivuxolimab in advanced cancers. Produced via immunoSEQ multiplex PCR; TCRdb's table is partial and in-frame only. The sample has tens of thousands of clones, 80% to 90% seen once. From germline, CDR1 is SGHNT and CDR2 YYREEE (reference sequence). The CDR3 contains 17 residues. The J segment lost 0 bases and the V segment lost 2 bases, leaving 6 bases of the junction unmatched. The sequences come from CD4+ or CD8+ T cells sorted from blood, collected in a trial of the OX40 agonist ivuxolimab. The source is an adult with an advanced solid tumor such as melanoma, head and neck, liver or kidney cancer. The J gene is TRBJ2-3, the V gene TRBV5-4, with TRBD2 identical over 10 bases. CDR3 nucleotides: TGTGCCAGCAGCTTACCGGGACTAGCGTCAAGCACAGATACGCAGTATTTT. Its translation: CASSLPGLASSTDTQYF.